The TCR beta chain under discussion was sequenced for a study of T cells in Graves' hyperthyroidism and ophthalmopathy. Across the study: Any treatment followed the collection of peripheral blood at initial diagnosis. Whole-study results and caveats: Blood also showed most of the thyroid clonotypes that were expanded above 0.001.

RNA transcripts provided the source from which TCR beta CDR3 regions were amplified. Researchers ran a first-round RT-PCR on the TCR CDR3 using the HTBI primer set. TCRdb fed the multiplex PCR reads into MiXCR, producing one record per CDR3 protein. The repertoire holds about 500,000 distinct CDR3 sequences, with about 15% as singletons. Only a few counts were recorded for this clonotype. As yet, its antigen is unknown. Patients were excluded for uncontrolled infection, other autoimmune disease, pregnancy or lactation. The diagnostic basis comprised clinical symptoms, serum thyroxine and TRAb, thyroid ultrasound and orbital computed tomography. Trimming shortened V by 3 bases and J by 7 bases, and 19 bases separated the two germline ends. The CDR3 sequence is 15 residues long. Looked up from germline, CDR1 is LNHNV and CDR2 is YYDKDF (reference sequence).

Sample: blood. The receptor was isolated from a young woman with Graves' ophthalmopathy. This chain uses TRBV15 with TRBJ2-7; D remains ambiguous. The CDR3: CATSRARGVASEQYF. In nucleotides, the CDR3 is TGTGCCACCAGCAGGGCTCGAGGTGTGGCAAGTGAGCAGTACTTC.